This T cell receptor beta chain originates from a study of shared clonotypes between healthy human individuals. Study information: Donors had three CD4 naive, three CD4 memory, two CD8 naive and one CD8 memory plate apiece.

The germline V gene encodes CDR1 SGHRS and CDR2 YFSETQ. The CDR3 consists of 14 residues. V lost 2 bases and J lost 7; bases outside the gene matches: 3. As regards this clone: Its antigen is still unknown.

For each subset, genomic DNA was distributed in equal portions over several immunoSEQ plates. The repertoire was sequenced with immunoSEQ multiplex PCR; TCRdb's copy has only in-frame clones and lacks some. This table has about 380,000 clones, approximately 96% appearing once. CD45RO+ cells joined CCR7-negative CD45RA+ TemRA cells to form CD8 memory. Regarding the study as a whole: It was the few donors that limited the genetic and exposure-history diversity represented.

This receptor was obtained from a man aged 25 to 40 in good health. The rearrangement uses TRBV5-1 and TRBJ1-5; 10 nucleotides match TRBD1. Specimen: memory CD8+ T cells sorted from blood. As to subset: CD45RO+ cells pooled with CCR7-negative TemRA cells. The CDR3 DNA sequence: TGCGCCAGCAGCTTAGGGACAGGGGAGCAGCCCCAGCATTTT. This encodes CASSLGTGEQPQHF.